The clone carrying this T cell receptor beta chain was seen at least ten times. Antigen: not known. Trimming left V 3 bases short and J 4 bases short, with 28 bases between. Germline assignment: CDR1 DFQATT and CDR2 SNEGSKA (reference sequence). The CDR3 has 19 amino acids. This specimen comes from a study of T-cell reconstitution after alpha-beta-depleted transplantation in children. The study, taken as a whole, reports: TCRbeta diversity was high at day 60 in some patients (a result of surviving recipient T cells and thymic progenitors). It was reported that alpha-beta T cells came from several hundred expanded graft clones (about two months after transplant). T-cell counts and diversity at one year following transplant were attributed mainly to newly produced T cells.

Molecular barcoding with unique molecular identifiers was used for the TCRbeta library. Each CDR3 protein gets one entry after TCRdb re-called the PCR reads with MiXCR. The data show around 52,000 distinct CDR3 sequences, 5.5% to 7.5% seen once. The material sequenced was PBMCs, mostly from graft donor cells, taken 60 days after TCRalphabeta/CD19-depleted stem cell transplant. This sequence was found in a female patient aged 2 to 10 who had a stem cell transplant for aplastic anemia, so the T cells may come from the graft donor. The rearrangement links TRBV20-1 to TRBJ2-1; either TRBD1 or TRBD2 may supply D (5 bases each). Written as DNA, the CDR3 is TGCAGTGCTAGTCCCGGACTGGCAGGGATTCGTGCGGATTACAATGAGCAGTTCTTC. Translation: CSASPGLAGIRADYNEQFF.